Below are 29 T cell receptor beta chains sequenced from a single sample in a study of long-term antiretroviral therapy in people with HIV. Investigators performed immunoSEQ version v3.0 at survey level. The data were produced by immunoSEQ multiplex PCR, yet TCRdb's version contains in-frame clones alone and is incomplete. The repertoire holds about 39,000 clones, with roughly nine tenths as singletons. Sequencing used unsorted PBMCs, obtained 1.2 years after starting antiretroviral therapy. The receptor source for this set is a woman between 45 and 65 years old with HIV.

This clone was seen more than once but under ten times. This chain connects TRBV13 to TRBJ1-3; 7 bases are shared with TRBD1. The CDR3 consists of 14 residues. Germline trimming cut 6 bases from V and 2 bases from J; bases unmatched to any gene: 4. CDR1 is PRHDT, CDR2 FYEKMQ, per germline (reference sequence). For the CDR3, the DNA is TGTGCCAGCAGGCCCGGACAGGCTGGAAACACCATATATTTT. Protein sequence: CASRPGQAGNTIYF.

The chain has TRBV7-9 and TRBJ1-3; D perhaps matches TRBD1 (6 bases). The CDR3 runs 17 residues. V was pared by 2 bases and J by 4 bases, with 18 bases between. CDR1 and CDR2 from the germline V gene are SEHNR and FQNEAQ (reference sequence). The CDR3 DNA follows: TGTGCCAGCAGCTTATACATATCGGGGGCGACGGGAAACACCATATATTTT. Encoded protein: CASSLYISGATGNTIYF.

CDR3 coding DNA: TGTGCCAGCAGCTTAAACCCAGACACAGCCTACGAGCAGTACTTC. Residues: CASSLNPDTAYEQYF. The chain combines TRBV7-3 with TRBJ2-7; D is undetermined. Germline CDR1 SGHTA, CDR2 FQGTGA. V was trimmed by 1 base and J by 2 bases, leaving 12 bases between them. The CDR3 loop spans 15 amino acids.

The gene calls are TRBV10-3 and TRBJ2-3; 9 bases align to TRBD2. J gave up 0 bases and V 4 bases, and 8 bases lay outside the gene matches. The CDR3 is 17 residues long. Germline assignment: CDR1 ENHRY and CDR2 SYGVKD. The DNA for the CDR3 is TGTGCCATCAGTGGGTCTAGCGGGGCCCCTAGCACAGATACGCAGTATTTT. It specifies CAISGSSGAPSTDTQYF.

J is TRBJ1-1 and V is TRBV6-5; D is unclear. The V and J ends lost 5 bases and 0 bases respectively, with 10 bases between them. This CDR3 is 14 amino acids long. The germline V gene has CDR1 MNHEY and CDR2 SVGAGI. In nucleotides, the CDR3 is TGTGCCAGCAGTACGAATATCATGAACACTGAAGCTTTCTTT. It specifies CASSTNIMNTEAFF.

The gene calls are TRBV4-3 and TRBJ2-3; 9 bases map to TRBD2. V dropped 3 bases and J dropped 2; count of bases not matched to a gene: 3. Germline V gene data show CDR1 as LGHNA and CDR2 as YSLEER. The CDR3 contains 15 residues. CDR3 in amino acids: CASSHTSGSTDTQYF. CDR3 DNA sequence: TGCGCCAGCAGCCATACTAGCGGGTCCACAGATACGCAGTATTTT.

This clone was recorded only once. The genes are TRBV18 and TRBJ1-3; no definite D call. In germline, CDR1 is KGHSH, CDR2 LQKENI. Trimming stripped 2 bases from V and 7 bases from J, with 15 bases between. CDR3 size: 15 residues. The CDR3 region is CASSPFDSGGNTIYF. The CDR3 coding sequence is TGTGCCAGCTCACCATTCGATTCGGGAGGGAACACCATATATTTT.

The CDR3 nucleotides are TGTGCCAGCAGCTCCCAACTCGGCAGGGCCCACTCCAATCAGCCCCAGCATTTT. Translating it yields CASSSQLGRAHSNQPQHF. This rearrangement joins TRBV7-6 to TRBJ1-5; the D gene is possibly TRBD1 (5 bases). V lost 4 bases and J 3 bases, leaving 22 bases between the germline ends. Germline V gives CDR1 SGHVS, CDR2 FNYEAQ. The CDR3 extends over 18 amino acids.

In this sample, this clone turned up once. V and J are TRBV7-3 and TRBJ2-3, with a tentative D call TRBD2 (6 bases). V lost 2 bases and J 4 bases, leaving 19 bases between the germline ends. This CDR3 contains 17 residues. CDR1 SGHTA and CDR2 FQGTGA come from the germline V gene. The CDR3 DNA reads as TGTGCCAGCAGCTTATTGACTAGAAGAGGACCCGCAGATACGCAGTATTTT. It yields the protein CASSLLTRRGPADTQYF.

The chain combines TRBV7-8 with TRBJ2-5, with 8 bases matching TRBD2. Germline assignment: CDR1 SGHVS and CDR2 FQNEAQ. V shed 0 bases, J shed 3 bases, and the junction held 9 bases outside the gene matches. The CDR3 length is 17 residues. The CDR3 DNA follows: TGTGCCAGCAGCTTAGCGCACCCTAAAGCGGGGGAAGAGACCCAGTACTTC. Its protein product is CASSLAHPKAGEETQYF.

The chain uses TRBV5-1 and TRBJ2-5; D gene ambiguous. The CDR3 has 14 residues. Germline assignment: CDR1 SGHRS and CDR2 YFSETQ. The V and J ends lost 1 base and 5 bases respectively, with 12 bases between them. CDR3: CASSLSQLTETQYF. DNA for the CDR3: TGCGCCAGCAGCTTGTCACAGCTTACGGAGACCCAGTACTTC. The variable domain in full, completed from reference TRBV5-1 and TRBJ2-5, reads KAGVTQTPRYLIKTRGQQVTLSCSPISGHRSVSWYQQTPGQGLQFLFEYFSETQRNKGNFPGRFSGRQFSNSRSEMNVSTLELGDSALYLCASSLSQLTETQYFGPGTRLLVL.

This chain connects TRBV10-2 to TRBJ2-6; D uncertain. This CDR3 region has 15 residues. Germline CDR1 is WSHSY and CDR2 is SAAADI. Between the trimmed V and J ends, which lost 8 bases and 1 base, there was a span of 12 bases. The CDR3 reads CASRQFQSGANVLTF. CDR3 coding DNA: TGCGCCAGCCGTCAGTTTCAATCTGGGGCCAACGTCCTGACTTTC.

The chain is built from TRBV4-1 and TRBJ1-5, with D possibly TRBD1 on 6 matching bases. Germline CDR1 and CDR2: MGHRA and YSYEKL. The CDR3 runs 16 residues. The germline V and J ends were trimmed by 3 bases and 6 bases, with 18 bases remaining between them. In DNA form, the CDR3 reads TGCGCCAGCAGCCATCCTCCCAAAGCGGGGGCTCAGCCCCAGCATTTT. It is translated as CASSHPPKAGAQPQHF.

V is TRBV14 and J is TRBJ1-6; TRBD1 agrees at 8 bases. CDR1 and CDR2 from the germline V gene are SGHDN and FVKESK. The V gene end was trimmed by 6 bases and the J gene end by 10 bases; junction bases not matched to a gene: 11. There are 15 residues in the CDR3. The CDR3 spells CASRLQTGGYSPLHF. In nucleotides, the CDR3 is TGTGCCAGCAGGCTGCAAACAGGGGGATACTCACCCCTCCACTTT.

This clone has more than one count but fewer than ten. In nucleotides, the CDR3 is TGTGCCAGCAGCGACCGCGTGGGCTCCTATAATTCACCCCTCCACTTT. Translation: CASSDRVGSYNSPLHF. The chain carries TRBV7-2 and TRBJ1-6; D gene uncertain. Trimming took off 5 bases at V and 0 bases at J, with 11 bases between the two ends. Germline V gives CDR1 SGHTA, CDR2 FQGNSA. The CDR3 loop spans 16 amino acids.

V gene TRBV5-6 combines with J gene TRBJ2-2; 7 nucleotides line up with TRBD2. The trim removed 0 bases at V and 0 bases at J, leaving 5 bases unmatched. This CDR3 has 17 residues. Germline CDR1 and CDR2: SGHDT and YYEEEE. CDR3 coding DNA: TGTGCCAGCAGCTTGGGATTTGGGGGGGCGAACACCGGGGAGCTGTTTTTT. The encoded protein is CASSLGFGGANTGELFF.

The rearrangement links TRBV18 to TRBJ2-1; no definite D call. The CDR3 runs to 16 residues. Trimming took 1 base from V and 0 from J, leaving 10 bases between them. The germline gives CDR1 KGHSH, CDR2 LQKENI. The CDR3 DNA is TGTGCCAGCTCACCACTCAGCCAGAGCTCCTACAATGAGCAGTTCTTC. Amino acid sequence: CASSPLSQSSYNEQFF.

V and J are TRBV30 and TRBJ1-2; 8 positions agree with TRBD1. Germline CDR1 GTSNPN, CDR2 SVGIG (reference sequence). V gave up 3 bases and J gave up 5 bases; unmatched junction bases: 11. There are 15 residues in the CDR3. The CDR3 DNA follows: TGTGCCTGGAGCGGGGACAGGACGGCCGTATATGGCTACACCTTC. Its translation is CAWSGDRTAVYGYTF. Full variable domain (remainder filled in from reference TRBV30 and TRBJ1-2): SQTIHQWPATLVQPVGSPLSLECTVEGTSNPNLYWYRQAAGRGLQLLFYSVGIGQISSEVPQNLSASRPQDRQFILSSKKLLLSDSGFYLCAWSGDRTAVYGYTFGSGTRLTVV.

The rearrangement links TRBV12-5 to TRBJ2-7, with D perhaps assigned TRBD1 or TRBD2 (6 bases each). Germline V gives CDR1 LGHNT, CDR2 FRNRAP. The CDR3 spans 10 residues. V lost 4 bases to trimming and J lost 12 bases, with 10 bases between them. The CDR3 nucleotides read TGTGCTAGTGGTTCCGGGGGCCTGTACTTC. It translates to CASGSGGLYF.

The chain recombines TRBV10-2 with TRBJ2-7, with D perhaps given as TRBD1 or TRBD2 (5 bases each). The germline gives CDR1 WSHSY, CDR2 SAAADI. V shed 0 bases and J shed 2 bases, with 23 bases lying between them. There are 19 residues in the CDR3. The CDR3 region is CASSESKGGRGIKTYEQYF. The CDR3 coding sequence is TGCGCCAGCAGTGAGTCGAAGGGCGGACGGGGCATTAAAACCTACGAGCAGTACTTC.

This clone was found a few times. CDR3 DNA: TGTGCCAGCAGCATCAGGGGGGAAGTCTACGAGCAGTACTTC. This gives the protein CASSIRGEVYEQYF. The chain employs TRBV7-9 and TRBJ2-7, with D possibly being TRBD1 (7 bases). The CDR3 is 14 residues long. Germline CDR1 and CDR2: SEHNR and FQNEAQ (reference sequence). The V and J ends lost 5 bases and 3 bases respectively, with 14 bases between them.

This chain connects TRBV9 to TRBJ2-3, with 7 bases identical to TRBD1. Trimming cost V 4 bases and J 5 bases; bases outside gene matches: 7. The CDR3 consists of 14 residues. From germline, CDR1 is SGDLS and CDR2 YYNGEE. This chain's CDR3 is CASSPRYRGDTQYF. In DNA, the CDR3 is TGTGCCAGCAGCCCCCGGTACAGGGGAGATACGCAGTATTTT.

The V gene is TRBV4-1, the J gene TRBJ2-4, with 11 bases identical to TRBD2. V dropped 3 bases and J dropped 3; count of bases not matched to a gene: 16. There are 20 residues in the CDR3. CDR1 and CDR2 (germline): MGHRA, YSYEKL. Written as DNA, the CDR3 is TGCGCCAGCAGCCACCCCACGGATCTAGCGGGGGGTTTGGGCAAAAACATTCAGTACTTC. Its translation is CASSHPTDLAGGLGKNIQYF.

The chain employs TRBV15 and TRBJ1-6; a possible D gene is TRBD1 (6 bases). Per germline, CDR1 LNHNV and CDR2 YYDKDF (reference sequence). V was shortened by 10 bases and J by 7 bases, with 17 bases between the two germline ends. The CDR3 is 14 amino acids. The CDR3 DNA reads TGTGCCAGCGCCGTGGGGGCCGGGAATTCACCCCTCCACTTT. Translation gives CASAVGAGNSPLHF.

This clone showed up just once. J is TRBJ2-5 and V is TRBV30, with D tentatively TRBD1 (6 bases). The germline V and J ends were trimmed by 1 base and 1 base, with 7 bases remaining between them. Germline CDR1 reads GTSNPN; CDR2 reads SVGIG (reference sequence). CDR3 size: 13 residues. CDR3 in amino acids: CAWSGGGQETQYF. The CDR3 bases are TGTGCCTGGAGTGGAGGGGGCCAAGAGACCCAGTACTTC.

The CDR3 sequence is CAIKREVGTEAFF. The DNA for the CDR3 is TGTGCCATCAAAAGGGAAGTGGGCACTGAAGCTTTCTTT. This chain links TRBV10-3 with TRBJ1-1; no clear D gene. Germline CDR1 is ENHRY and CDR2 is SYGVKD. Trimming cost V 7 bases and J 4 bases, with 13 bases left between them. CDR3 length: 13 residues.

The chain recombines TRBV7-3 with TRBJ2-7; D gene unclear. Trimming pared 5 bases from V and 1 base from J, leaving 9 bases between. The germline V gene encodes CDR1 SGHTA and CDR2 FQGTGA. CDR3 size: 13 residues. Written as DNA, the CDR3 is TGTGCCAGCAGCCAAGGACCGTCCTACGAGCAGTACTTC. Translated, it gives CASSQGPSYEQYF.

This clone was counted between two and nine times. The V and J genes are TRBV5-4 and TRBJ1-1; maybe TRBD1 (5 bases). The CDR3 consists of 17 residues. Germline CDR1 is SGHNT and CDR2 is YYREEE (reference sequence). Between the trimmed V and J ends, which lost 4 bases and 0 bases, there was a span of 19 bases. The CDR3 bases are TGTGCCAGCAGCCGGGGCCTGGGGGGGACTATGAACACTGAAGCTTTCTTT. It yields the protein CASSRGLGGTMNTEAFF. Complete variable domain (other parts from reference TRBV5-4 and TRBJ1-1): ETGVTQSPTHLIKTRGQQVTLRCSSQSGHNTVSWYQQALGQGPQFIFQYYREEENGRGNFPPRFSGLQFPNYSSELNVNALELDDSALYLCASSRGLGGTMNTEAFFGQGTRLTVV.

The J gene is TRBJ1-6, the V gene TRBV9; a possible D gene is TRBD1 (5 bases). Germline assignment: CDR1 SGDLS and CDR2 YYNGEE. The CDR3 contains 17 residues. With 4 bases removed from V and 1 base from J, the gap between germline ends came to 15 bases. Written as DNA, the CDR3 is TGTGCCAGCAGCCCCCCTGATCAGGGATCCTATAATTCACCCCTCCACTTT. This translates into CASSPPDQGSYNSPLHF. Full variable domain (rest looked up from reference TRBV9 and TRBJ1-6): DSGVTQTPKHLITATGQRVTLRCSPRSGDLSVYWYQQSLDQGLQFLIQYYNGEERAKGNILERFSAQQFPDLHSELNLSSLELGDSALYFCASSPPDQGSYNSPLHFGNGTRLTVT.